The T cell receptor (beta chain) under discussion was sequenced for a study of blood T cells in healthy people across ages. A word on this clonotype: One end of the junction is discordant with germline, which a read error may explain.

Using a J-beta primer mix together with a sample-barcoded 5' primer, a second PCR was run for about 7 to 12 cycles. Using its own MiXCR run on the 5' RACE reads, TCRdb lists one record per CDR3 protein. This sample has about 930,000 distinct CDR3 sequences; roughly 28% occur once, and the top ten carry roughly a tenth. The CDR3 has 16 residues. Germline CDR1 reads SGHVS; CDR2 reads FQNEAQ. This sample was shared with a second study, whose subject was T cells of mothers and their children.

The sample was blood. J is TRBJ2-4 and V is TRBV7-8; 9 nucleotides align to TRBD1. The DNA end is a closer match to TRBJ2-7, so the J assignment may be wrong. The receptor was isolated from a woman aged 40-49 years in good health. In nucleotides, the CDR3 is TGTGCCGGCAGCGAACAGGGGGCTCTACGGGCCGACGAGCAGTACTTC. Translation gives CAGSEQGALRADEQYF.